This entry is about one T cell receptor (beta chain). Looked up from germline, CDR1 is MGHRA and CDR2 is YSYEKL. This CDR3 contains 16 residues. With the 5' RACE reads reprocessed, TCRdb shows one record per CDR3 protein and no DNA. Its table records around 470,000 distinct CDR3 sequences. This sample is part of a study of T cells expressing NK-cell markers. At the level of the study: All TCR beta repertoires analysed originated from sorted CD3+CD56+NKG2C+, CD3+CD56+NKG2C- and CD3+CD56-NKG2C+ T cells.

Sequencing was performed on blood T cells: a sorted CD56 or NKG2C T cell subset, CD4+ or CD8+ T cells, or bulk PBMC T cells (not recorded which). The chain links TRBV4-1 to TRBJ2-4; checking the TCRdb D call of TRBD2 is not possible without DNA. This sequence was found in a woman in her forties or fifties in good health. Here the CDR3 reads CASSRGGIQPVNIQYF.